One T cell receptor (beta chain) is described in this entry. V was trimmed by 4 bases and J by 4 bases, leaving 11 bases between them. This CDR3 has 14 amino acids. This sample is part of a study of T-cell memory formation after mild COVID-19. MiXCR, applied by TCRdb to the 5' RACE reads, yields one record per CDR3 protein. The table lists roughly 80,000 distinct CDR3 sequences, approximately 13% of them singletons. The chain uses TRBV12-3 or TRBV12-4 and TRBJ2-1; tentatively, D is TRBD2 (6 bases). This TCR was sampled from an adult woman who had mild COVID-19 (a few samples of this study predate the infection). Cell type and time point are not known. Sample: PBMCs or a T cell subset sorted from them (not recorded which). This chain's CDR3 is CASSWGGEYNEQFF. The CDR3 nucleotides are TGTGCCAGCAGTTGGGGCGGGGAGTACAATGAGCAGTTCTTC.